This T cell receptor (beta chain) was obtained from a study of T cells after yellow fever vaccination. Whole-study context: Low-cell-number fractions underwent preparation using SMART-Seq v4 Ultra Low Input.

The CDR3 sequence is 12 residues long. The germline V gene has CDR1 SGHTA and CDR2 FQGNSA. The germline V and J ends were trimmed by 3 bases and 2 bases, with 5 bases remaining between them. This clonotype was seen only a few times. Its antigen is still unknown. Findings and limits, study-wide: Across the CD4 and CD8 compartments, a small share of clonotypes was present in both. The study noted that FACS-sorted repertoires could contain abundant clonotypes contaminating from the bulk population.

TCRdb ran MiXCR on the 5' RACE reads and lists one entry per CDR3 protein. The sample contains almost 600,000 distinct CDR3 sequences, about 14% of which appear only once. The chain recombines TRBV7-2 with TRBJ2-7; no clear D gene. The clonotype originates from a man aged 25 to 40 who received the YFV17D yellow fever vaccine. Sample: PBMCs, taken on the day of the yellow fever booster vaccination. The CDR3 nucleotides read TGTGCCAGCAGCTTTGAGACCTACGAGCAGTACTTC. Amino acids: CASSFETYEQYF.